This entry lists 21 T cell receptor beta chains sequenced from one sample in a study of blood T cell repertoires in COVID-19. TCRdb's table, derived via immunoSEQ multiplex PCR, lists solely in-frame clones and lacks some. Among just over 650,000 clones listed, approximately 90% were seen once. Sequencing input: peripheral blood. The source is a woman aged 18-29 years with acute or convalescent COVID-19.

The rearrangement links TRBV4-3 to TRBJ1-1; no firm D call. The germline CDR1 and CDR2 sequences are LGHNA and YSLEER. With 1 base removed from V and 7 bases from J, the gap between germline ends came to 10 bases. The CDR3 spans 13 residues. This CDR3 reads CASSQGPVLEAFF. Written as DNA, the CDR3 is TGCGCCAGCAGCCAAGGGCCCGTTCTTGAAGCTTTCTTT.

The rearrangement joins TRBV30 to TRBJ1-4, with 8 bases fitting TRBD1. The V gene's germline CDR1 is GTSNPN and CDR2 SVGIG (reference sequence). The CDR3 is 15 residues long. V dropped 3 bases and J dropped 3; count of bases not matched to a gene: 6. Here the CDR3 reads CAWRSGQGPNEKLFF. CDR3 in DNA: TGTGCCTGGAGAAGTGGACAGGGACCTAATGAAAAACTGTTTTTT.

The gene calls are TRBV3-1 (or the pseudogene TRBV3-2) and TRBJ2-3; D is uncertain. V was trimmed by 1 base and J by 2 bases, leaving 10 bases between them. CDR3 length: 15 amino acids. The germline CDR1 and CDR2 sequences are LGHDT and YNNKEL (reference sequence). The CDR3 DNA is TGTGCCAGCAGCCAAGGTCCGAGAGTCACAGATACGCAGTATTTT. Encoded protein: CASSQGPRVTDTQYF.

The V gene is TRBV6-1, the J gene TRBJ2-2; D is unclear. Trimming took 2 bases from V and 7 from J, leaving 14 bases between them. Germline assignment: CDR1 MNHNS and CDR2 SASEGT. The CDR3 is 15 residues long. CDR3 region: CASSERILSVGELFF. The CDR3, as DNA: TGTGCCAGCAGTGAAAGGATTCTAAGCGTCGGGGAGCTGTTTTTT.

This clone came up a few times. Additional DNA sequences in this sample encode the identical CDR3. The V and J genes are TRBV12-3 or TRBV12-4 and TRBJ1-2; 8 bases match TRBD1. Germline trimming cut 3 bases from V and 5 bases from J; bases unmatched to any gene: 2. The length of the CDR3 is 13 residues. The CDR3 coding sequence is TGTGCCAGCAGTTTGACAGGGGCGTATGGCTACACCTTC. This sequence encodes CASSLTGAYGYTF.

The chain has TRBV7-2 and TRBJ2-1; 11 bases are a match to TRBD2. V gave up 5 bases and J gave up 4 bases; unmatched junction bases: 7. Germline assignment: CDR1 SGHTA and CDR2 FQGNSA. The CDR3 is 16 amino acids. The CDR3 DNA follows: TGTGCCAGCAGCCTCAAACTAGCGGGGGCTTACAATGAGCAGTTCTTC. Protein product: CASSLKLAGAYNEQFF.

V usage is TRBV13 and J usage is TRBJ2-7, with D maybe TRBD2 (5 bases). The V end was cut by 5 bases, the J end by 5 bases, with 10 bases between. Germline V lookup: CDR1 PRHDT, CDR2 FYEKMQ (reference sequence). CDR3 size: 12 residues. The CDR3 DNA reads as TGTGCCAGCAGCGACTACACCCACGAGCAGTACTTC. This encodes CASSDYTHEQYF.

This clone was recorded only once. The gene calls are TRBV6-5 and TRBJ1-1, with D perhaps TRBD1 (6 bases). The CDR3 sequence is 13 residues long. V was shortened by 6 bases and J by 4 bases, with 12 bases between the two germline ends. CDR1 and CDR2 from the germline V gene are MNHEY and SVGAGI. CDR3 in DNA: TGTGCCAGCAGGCTAGGGGGTGGCACTGAAGCTTTCTTT. It yields the protein CASRLGGGTEAFF.

The V gene is TRBV11-2, the J gene TRBJ1-6; possible D gene TRBD1, 5 bases. The germline V gene has CDR1 SGHAT and CDR2 FQNNGV. V was clipped by 2 bases and J by 4 bases, with 18 bases between them. The CDR3 is 18 amino acids. The CDR3 sequence is CASSLSGFGSRYNSPLHF. DNA for the CDR3: TGTGCCAGCAGCTTATCAGGGTTCGGTTCTCGGTATAATTCACCCCTCCACTTT.

The genes are TRBV24-1 and TRBJ1-1, with D maybe TRBD1 (6 bases). CDR1 is KGHDR and CDR2 is SFDVKD in the germline V gene. The CDR3 contains 12 residues. The V end was cut by 8 bases, the J end by 1 base, with 7 bases between. The CDR3 region is CATKGGNTEAFF. The DNA for the CDR3 is TGTGCCACCAAAGGGGGGAACACTGAAGCTTTCTTT.

CDR3 in amino acids: CASSASYEQYF. For the CDR3, the DNA is TGTGCCAGCAGCGCGTCCTACGAGCAGTACTTC. This sequence joins TRBV7-2 and TRBJ2-7; D not certain. CDR3 size: 11 residues. The V and J ends lost 5 bases and 1 base respectively, with 3 bases between them. Germline values: CDR1 SGHTA, CDR2 FQGNSA.

The chain couples TRBV5-1 to TRBJ2-7; 9 bases are shared with TRBD1. V lost 2 bases, J lost 5 bases, and 11 bases stayed unmatched. Germline lookup yields CDR1 SGHRS and CDR2 YFSETQ. CDR3 length equals 16 residues. The CDR3 nucleotides are TGCGCCAGCAGCTTCCGCGCGGGGACAGGGTCCGACGAGCAGTACTTC. Amino acid sequence: CASSFRAGTGSDEQYF.

The chain employs TRBV4-3 and TRBJ2-7; 11 nucleotides line up with TRBD2. The CDR3 loop spans 19 amino acids. After removal of 0 bases from V and 4 bases from J, the junction contained 14 bases not matched to a gene. Germline V gene data show CDR1 as LGHNA and CDR2 as YSLEER. CDR3 DNA sequence: TGCGCCAGCAGCCAAGAAGTCGGGATAGGGACTAGCGGAAGATACGAGCAGTACTTC. Translated, it gives CASSQEVGIGTSGRYEQYF.

The V gene is TRBV11-2, the J gene TRBJ2-7; 9 nucleotides align to TRBD1. In germline, CDR1 is SGHAT, CDR2 FQNNGV. V lost 1 base and J lost 4; bases outside the gene matches: 8. This CDR3 spans 16 amino acids. CDR3 nucleotides: TGTGCCAGCAGCTTAGGAAATGGACAGGGGAAGTACGAGCAGTACTTC. This encodes CASSLGNGQGKYEQYF.

The table lists this clone with a count of one. This chain uses TRBV6-5 with TRBJ2-3; D gene ambiguous. V was cut by 6 bases and J by 2 bases, with 15 bases left in between. Germline V gene sequence: CDR1 MNHEY, CDR2 SVGAGI. This CDR3 is built from 15 residues. The CDR3 DNA is TGTGCCAGCAGCCGGATCCCCGAGGCCACAGATACGCAGTATTTT. Protein: CASSRIPEATDTQYF.

The chain recombines TRBV7-9 with TRBJ1-6; unclear D gene. The V gene lost 4 bases and the J gene lost 8 bases, with 12 bases spanning the gap. There are 14 residues in the CDR3. Germline V lookup: CDR1 SEHNR, CDR2 FQNEAQ (reference sequence). CDR3 loop: CASSSDMGHSPLHF. The DNA for the CDR3 is TGTGCCAGCAGCTCCGACATGGGTCATTCACCCCTCCACTTT.

The chain combines TRBV6-1 with TRBJ2-1; tentative D call: TRBD2 (7 bases). The CDR3 has 16 amino acids. V lost 2 bases to trimming and J lost 10 bases, with 21 bases between them. Germline lookup yields CDR1 MNHNS and CDR2 SASEGT. The CDR3 region is CASSEPGEGGAHEQFF. CDR3 nucleotide sequence: TGTGCCAGCAGTGAACCCGGGGAGGGGGGGGCCCACGAGCAGTTCTTC.

The chain combines TRBV7-2 with TRBJ2-7; the D gene is possibly TRBD1 (6 bases). Germline CDR1 is SGHTA and CDR2 is FQGNSA. The V end lost 4 bases, the J end lost 5 bases, and 15 bases lay between the germline ends. The CDR3 is 14 amino acids. CDR3 sequence: CASSSQAGANEQYF. The CDR3 DNA is TGTGCCAGCAGCTCACAGGCAGGGGCCAACGAGCAGTACTTC.

V gene TRBV9 combines with J gene TRBJ1-6; tentative D call: TRBD1 (6 bases). The CDR3 totals 14 residues. From germline, CDR1 is SGDLS and CDR2 YYNGEE. Trimming shortened V by 0 bases and J by 8 bases, and 9 bases separated the two germline ends. CDR3 sequence reads: CASSVGGRDSPLHF. The CDR3 DNA reads as TGTGCCAGCAGCGTAGGGGGGCGCGATTCACCCCTCCACTTT.

The CDR3 reads CASSPIPGQGPNSSYEQYF. CDR3 DNA: TGTGCCAGCAGTCCCATTCCGGGACAGGGTCCCAATAGCTCCTACGAGCAGTACTTC. V is TRBV6-2 or TRBV6-3 and J is TRBJ2-7, with TRBD1 identical over 9 bases. Germline trimming cut 5 bases from V and 0 bases from J; bases unmatched to any gene: 17. Per germline, CDR1 MNHEY and CDR2 SVGEGT. The CDR3 is 19 amino acids.

This clone was detected a few times. This chain connects TRBV11-2 to TRBJ1-3; tentatively, D is TRBD1 (6 bases). The length of the CDR3 is 13 residues. Trimming removed 5 bases at V and 4 bases at J, with 9 bases between. Germline V gives CDR1 SGHAT, CDR2 FQNNGV. CDR3 nucleotides: TGTGCCAGCAGCCAGGGGACCGGAAACACCATATATTTT. Protein product: CASSQGTGNTIYF.